One and the same sample provided the 15 T cell receptor beta chains below, sequenced in a study of monozygotic twins with cystic fibrosis. Sequencing used immunoSEQ multiplex PCR; TCRdb keeps in-frame clones, though not all of them. Of 14,000 to 15,000 clones in the sample, around 84% were seen once. Sequenced input: blood. The receptors were gathered from a boy aged 5 to 17 with cystic fibrosis.

This rearrangement joins TRBV10-2 to TRBJ2-7; 7 bases fit TRBD1. Germline V gene lookup returns CDR1 WSHSY and CDR2 SAAADI. There are 13 residues in the CDR3. Losses at the gene ends were 6 bases for V and 0 bases for J; bases not matched to a gene: 2. Here the CDR3 reads CASRRQGSYEQYF. Written as DNA, the CDR3 is TGCGCCAGCAGGAGACAGGGCTCCTACGAGCAGTACTTC.

The genes are TRBV27 and TRBJ2-7; D is possibly TRBD1 (6 bases). From germline, CDR1 is MNHEY and CDR2 SMNVEV (reference sequence). Deletions cut 2 bases from V and 5 bases from J, with 13 bases between. This CDR3 region has 14 residues. CDR3 nucleotides: TGTGCCAGCAGTTTAATAGGGGGTGATCACGAGCAGTACTTC. Its translation: CASSLIGGDHEQYF.

The chain combines TRBV29-1 with TRBJ1-1; D call uncertain. Germline V CDR1 and CDR2: SQVTM, ANQGSEA. The CDR3 spans 12 residues. Between the trimmed V and J ends, which lost 7 bases and 1 base, there was a span of 10 bases. The CDR3 loop is CSAHPGNTEAFF. The CDR3 DNA reads as TGCAGCGCCCACCCGGGGAACACTGAAGCTTTCTTT. Drawing the rest from reference TRBV29-1 and TRBJ1-1, the complete variable domain is SAVISQKPSRDICQRGTSLTIQCQVDSQVTMMFWYRQQPGQSLTLIATANQGSEATYESGFVIDKFPISRPNLTFSTLTVSNMSPEDSSIYLCSAHPGNTEAFFGQGTRLTVV.

The V gene is TRBV7-3, the J gene TRBJ1-1, with D tentatively TRBD1 (5 bases). In germline, CDR1 is SGHTA, CDR2 FQGTGA. CDR3 length: 13 amino acids. The germline V and J ends were trimmed by 5 bases and 1 base, with 8 bases remaining between them. CDR3 loop: CASSPTGNTEAFF. DNA for the CDR3: TGTGCCAGCAGCCCTACAGGGAACACTGAAGCTTTCTTT.

The sample holds one count of this clone. The rearrangement links TRBV2 to TRBJ2-2; D uncertain. CDR1 is SNHLY and CDR2 is FYNNEI in the germline V gene. The CDR3 spans 12 residues. Between the trimmed V and J ends, which lost 1 base and 7 bases, there was a span of 4 bases. The CDR3 protein is CASSEGGGELFF. DNA for the CDR3: TGTGCCAGCAGTGAAGGCGGCGGGGAGCTGTTTTTT. Together with reference TRBV2 and TRBJ2-2, the CDR3 gives the full variable domain: EPEVTQTPSHQVTQMGQEVILRCVPISNHLYFYWYRQILGQKVEFLVSFYNNEISEKSEIFDDQFSVERPDGSNFTLKIRSTKLEDSAMYFCASSEGGGELFFGEGSRLTVL.

This clone has a handful of counts. The chain uses TRBV30 and TRBJ1-1; D is uncertain. The CDR3 length is 13 residues. Trimming left V 0 bases short and J 4 bases short, with 9 bases between. Germline V CDR1 and CDR2: GTSNPN, SVGIG (reference sequence). The CDR3 sequence: CAWSVGGRTEAFF. The CDR3 DNA reads as TGTGCCTGGAGTGTGGGAGGGCGCACTGAAGCTTTCTTT.

The rearrangement joins TRBV14 to TRBJ1-2, with TRBD1 as a possible D gene (5 bases). The CDR3 extends over 17 amino acids. The germline CDR1 and CDR2 sequences are SGHDN and FVKESK. Trimming pared 0 bases from V and 5 bases from J, leaving 19 bases between. CDR3 in amino acids: CASSQDLWSATAYGYTF. The CDR3 DNA reads TGTGCCAGCAGCCAAGATCTCTGGTCGGCGACAGCTTATGGCTACACCTTC.

J is TRBJ2-2 and V is TRBV18, with 8 bases that match TRBD1. The germline gives CDR1 KGHSH, CDR2 LQKENI. V was clipped by 3 bases and J by 8 bases; unmatched bases: 2. The CDR3 is made up of 13 amino acids. The CDR3 loop is CASSPGQGGELFF. The DNA of the CDR3 is TGTGCCAGCTCACCTGGACAGGGTGGGGAGCTGTTTTTT.

The rearrangement links TRBV5-1 to TRBJ2-1; perhaps TRBD2 as D (5 bases). V lost 2 bases, J lost 5 bases, and 14 bases lay in between. Germline-derived CDR1 and CDR2 are SGHRS and YFSETQ. This CDR3 is 15 amino acids long. CDR3 DNA: TGCGCCAGCAGCTTAGCGGCCTACCGGAACAATGAGCAGTTCTTC. It encodes CASSLAAYRNNEQFF.

The V call is TRBV5-4, the J call TRBJ2-2, with D perhaps being TRBD1 or TRBD2 (6 bases each). Germline assignment: CDR1 SGHNT and CDR2 YYREEE (reference sequence). Trimming took 2 bases from V and 6 from J, leaving 11 bases between them. The length of the CDR3 is 14 residues. DNA of the CDR3: TGTGCCAGCAGCTTCCCGGGGGCACCCGGGGAGCTGTTTTTT. It codes for CASSFPGAPGELFF.

J is TRBJ2-3 and V is TRBV5-1, with D possibly matching TRBD2 (5 bases). Germline V gene sequence: CDR1 SGHRS, CDR2 YFSETQ. V lost 1 base and J 3 bases, leaving 9 bases between the germline ends. This CDR3 comprises 14 residues. The CDR3 loop is CASSLTRVTDTQYF. CDR3 nucleotide sequence: TGCGCCAGCAGCTTGACTAGAGTGACAGATACGCAGTATTTT.

This chain uses TRBV19 with TRBJ2-3; the match to TRBD2 covers 14 bases. The V gene end was trimmed by 0 bases and the J gene end by 8 bases; junction bases not matched to a gene: 1. The length of the CDR3 is 15 residues. Germline loops: CDR1 LNHDA, CDR2 SQIVND (reference sequence). CDR3 in amino acids: CASSIDGTSGSTQYF. CDR3 nucleotide sequence: TGTGCCAGTAGTATAGATGGGACTAGCGGGAGTACGCAGTATTTT.

This clone was seen a few times. J is TRBJ1-1 and V is TRBV5-5; no definite D call. Trimming shortened V by 2 bases and J by 11 bases, and 13 bases separated the two germline ends. The CDR3 is made up of 12 amino acids. CDR1 is SGHKS and CDR2 is YYEKEE in the germline V gene (reference sequence). CDR3 nucleotide sequence: TGTGCCAGCAGCTTAAACAGTCGTCCGGCTTTCTTT. It codes for CASSLNSRPAFF.

CDR3 residues: CASSLARSETQYF. CDR3 in DNA: TGTGCCAGCAGCTTAGCTAGGAGTGAGACCCAGTACTTC. The rearrangement links TRBV7-9 to TRBJ2-5; unclear D gene. Germline values: CDR1 SEHNR, CDR2 FQNEAQ (reference sequence). V was trimmed by 0 bases and J by 5 bases, leaving 7 bases between them. The CDR3 has 13 amino acids.

The chain employs TRBV5-4 and TRBJ2-7; 10 bases match TRBD1. The CDR3 length is 16 residues. Per the germline V gene, CDR1 is SGHNT and CDR2 is YYREEE (reference sequence). V lost 4 bases to trimming and J lost 4 bases; unmatched junction nucleotides: 11. CDR3 DNA: TGTGCCAGCAGCCCAAGGCCGGGACAGGGGCCTTACGAGCAGTACTTC. It is translated as CASSPRPGQGPYEQYF.